Here is one TCR beta chain with its context. Antigen specificity is unknown. These data come from a study of identical twins. Whole-study findings and limits: Diverse VJ usage suggested most zero-insertion clonotypes were not invariant T cells.

All of the donors were Caucasians in good health. Template switching (which added a universal primer site) was used, and cDNA carried unique molecular identifiers. TCRdb redid the calling of the 5' RACE reads with MiXCR, one entry per CDR3 protein. The sample has under 900,000 distinct CDR3 sequences; more than 9% are singletons. The same data also contributed to another study, on yellow fever vaccine responses in identical twins.

This clonotype was obtained from a young woman in good health. Sequences were obtained from PBMCs.

The CDR3 reads CASSLSDSPREKLFF. Written as DNA, the CDR3 is TGTGCCAGCAGTTTATCGGACAGCCCTAGGGAAAAACTGTTTTTT. This chain uses TRBV27 with TRBJ1-4, with TRBD1 as a possible D gene (6 bases). Germline CDR1 MNHEY, CDR2 SMNVEV (reference sequence). Between the trimmed V and J ends, which lost 0 bases and 8 bases, there was a span of 13 bases. The CDR3 extends over 15 amino acids.